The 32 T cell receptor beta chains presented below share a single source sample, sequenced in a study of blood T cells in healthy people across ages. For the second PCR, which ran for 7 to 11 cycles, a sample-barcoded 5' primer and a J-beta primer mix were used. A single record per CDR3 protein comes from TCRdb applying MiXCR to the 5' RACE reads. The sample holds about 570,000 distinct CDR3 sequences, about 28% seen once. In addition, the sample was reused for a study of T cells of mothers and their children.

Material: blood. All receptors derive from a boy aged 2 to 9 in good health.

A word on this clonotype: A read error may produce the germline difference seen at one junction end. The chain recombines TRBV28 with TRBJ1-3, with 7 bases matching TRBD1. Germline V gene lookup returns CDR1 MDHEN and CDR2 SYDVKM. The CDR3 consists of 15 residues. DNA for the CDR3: TGTGCCAGCAGTTTCGGAGGGGGCTCTGGAAACCCCATATATTTT. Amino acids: CASSFGGGSGNPIYF.

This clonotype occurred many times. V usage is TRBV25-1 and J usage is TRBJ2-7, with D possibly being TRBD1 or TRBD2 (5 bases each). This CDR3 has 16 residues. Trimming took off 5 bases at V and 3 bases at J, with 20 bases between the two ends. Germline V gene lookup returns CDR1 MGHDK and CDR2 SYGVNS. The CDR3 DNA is TGTGCCAGCAGTACGTGGGTGGGGACGGAGAGCTACGAGCAGTACTTC. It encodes CASSTWVGTESYEQYF.

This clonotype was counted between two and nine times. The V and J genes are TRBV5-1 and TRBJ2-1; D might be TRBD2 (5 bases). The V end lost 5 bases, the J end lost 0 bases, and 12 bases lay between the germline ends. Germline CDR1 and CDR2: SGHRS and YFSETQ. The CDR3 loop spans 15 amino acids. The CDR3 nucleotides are TGCGCCAGCAGTATATTGGGGAGCTCCTACAATGAGCAGTTCTTC. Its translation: CASSILGSSYNEQFF.

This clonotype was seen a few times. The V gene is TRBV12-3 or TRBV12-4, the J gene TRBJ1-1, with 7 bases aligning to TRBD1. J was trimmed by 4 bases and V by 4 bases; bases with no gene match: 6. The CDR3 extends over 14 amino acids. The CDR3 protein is CASSSQGSVTEAFF. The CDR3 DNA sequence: TGTGCCAGCAGTTCACAGGGGTCGGTCACTGAAGCTTTCTTT.

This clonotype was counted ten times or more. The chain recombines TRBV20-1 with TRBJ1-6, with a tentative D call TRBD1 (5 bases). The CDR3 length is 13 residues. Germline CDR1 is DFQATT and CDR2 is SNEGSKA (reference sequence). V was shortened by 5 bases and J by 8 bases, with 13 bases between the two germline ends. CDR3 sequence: CSAGRDPDSPLHF. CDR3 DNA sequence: TGCAGTGCTGGCCGGGACCCCGATTCACCCCTCCACTTT.

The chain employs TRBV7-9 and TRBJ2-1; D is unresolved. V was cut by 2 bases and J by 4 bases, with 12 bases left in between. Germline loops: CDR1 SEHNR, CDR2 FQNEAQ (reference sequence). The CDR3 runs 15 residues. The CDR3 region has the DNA TGTGCCAGCAGCTTACCCGAGGCTGATTACAATGAGCAGTTCTTC. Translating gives CASSLPEADYNEQFF.

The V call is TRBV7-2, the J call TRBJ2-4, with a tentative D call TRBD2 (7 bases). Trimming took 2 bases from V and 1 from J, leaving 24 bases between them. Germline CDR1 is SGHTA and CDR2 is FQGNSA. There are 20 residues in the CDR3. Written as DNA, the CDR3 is TGTGCCAGCAGCTTAAGAGGGAGGGGGACTCCGGGTGGGGCCAAAAACATTCAGTACTTC. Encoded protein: CASSLRGRGTPGGAKNIQYF.

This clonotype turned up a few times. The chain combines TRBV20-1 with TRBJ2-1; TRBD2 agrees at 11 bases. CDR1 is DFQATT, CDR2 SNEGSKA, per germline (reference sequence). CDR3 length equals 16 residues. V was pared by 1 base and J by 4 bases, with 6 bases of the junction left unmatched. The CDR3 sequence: CSARALLAGEYNEQFF. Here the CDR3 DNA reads TGCAGTGCTAGAGCCTTACTAGCGGGAGAGTACAATGAGCAGTTCTTC.

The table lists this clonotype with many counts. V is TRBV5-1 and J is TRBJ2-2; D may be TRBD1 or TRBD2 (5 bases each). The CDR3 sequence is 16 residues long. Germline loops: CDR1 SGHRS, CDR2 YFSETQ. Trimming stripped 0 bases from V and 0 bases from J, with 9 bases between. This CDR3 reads CASSLVGTANTGELFF. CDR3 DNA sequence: TGCGCCAGCAGCTTGGTAGGGACCGCGAACACCGGGGAGCTGTTTTTT.

The CDR3 DNA sequence: TGTGCCAGCAGTTTGGGCCCGAATAGCAATCAGCCCCAGCATTTT. Translated: CASSLGPNSNQPQHF. J is TRBJ1-5 and V is TRBV27; D ambiguous. The CDR3 is made up of 15 amino acids. CDR1 and CDR2 from the germline V gene are MNHEY and SMNVEV (reference sequence). V was shortened by 3 bases and J by 0 bases, with 9 bases between the two germline ends.

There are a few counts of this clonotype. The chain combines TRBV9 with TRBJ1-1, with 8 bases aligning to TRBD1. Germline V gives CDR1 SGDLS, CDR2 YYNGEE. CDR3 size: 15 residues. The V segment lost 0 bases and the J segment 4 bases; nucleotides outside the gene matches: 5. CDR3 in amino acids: CASSVGQGAGTEAFF. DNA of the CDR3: TGTGCCAGCAGCGTAGGGCAGGGGGCGGGCACTGAAGCTTTCTTT.

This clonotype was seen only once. CDR3 residues: CASSQVGYGAAGELFF. CDR3 in DNA: TGTGCCAGCAGCCAAGTCGGATACGGCGCCGCCGGGGAGCTGTTTTTT. This sequence joins TRBV3-1 and TRBJ2-2; D is unclear. The CDR3 contains 16 residues. Looked up from germline, CDR1 is LGHDT and CDR2 is YNNKEL (reference sequence). V was clipped by 1 base and J by 6 bases, with 15 bases between them.

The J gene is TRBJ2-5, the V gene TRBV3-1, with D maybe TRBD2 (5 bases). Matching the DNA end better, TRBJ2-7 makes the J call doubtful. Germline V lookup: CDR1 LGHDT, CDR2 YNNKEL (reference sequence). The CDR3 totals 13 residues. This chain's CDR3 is CASSLLEGTEQYF. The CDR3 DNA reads TGTGCCAGCAGCCTCCTTGAGGGAACCGAGCAGTACTTC.

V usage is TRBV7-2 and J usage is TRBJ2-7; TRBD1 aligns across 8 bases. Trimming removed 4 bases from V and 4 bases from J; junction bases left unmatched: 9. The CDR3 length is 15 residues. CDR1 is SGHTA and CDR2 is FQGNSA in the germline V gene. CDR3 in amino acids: CASSSAGGPGYEQYF. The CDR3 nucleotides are TGTGCCAGCAGCTCGGCAGGGGGCCCGGGGTACGAGCAGTACTTC. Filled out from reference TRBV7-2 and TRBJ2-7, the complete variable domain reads GAGVSQSPSNKVTEKGKDVELRCDPISGHTALYWYRQSLGQGLEFLIYFQGNSAPDKSGLPSDRFSAERTGGSVSTLTIQRTQQEDSAVYLCASSSAGGPGYEQYFGPGTRLTVT.

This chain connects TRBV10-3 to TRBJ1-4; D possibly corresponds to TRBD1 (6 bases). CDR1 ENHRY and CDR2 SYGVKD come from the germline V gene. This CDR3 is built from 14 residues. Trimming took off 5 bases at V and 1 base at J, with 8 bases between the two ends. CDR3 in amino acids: CAISTGITNEKLFF. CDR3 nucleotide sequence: TGTGCCATCAGTACAGGGATAACTAATGAAAAACTGTTTTTT.

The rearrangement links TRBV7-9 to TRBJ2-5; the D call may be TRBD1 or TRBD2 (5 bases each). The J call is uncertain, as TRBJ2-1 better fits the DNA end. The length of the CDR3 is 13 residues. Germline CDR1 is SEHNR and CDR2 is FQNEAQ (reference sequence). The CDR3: CASSIPEGQEQFF. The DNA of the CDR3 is TGTGCCAGCAGCATCCCCGAGGGGCAAGAGCAGTTCTTC.

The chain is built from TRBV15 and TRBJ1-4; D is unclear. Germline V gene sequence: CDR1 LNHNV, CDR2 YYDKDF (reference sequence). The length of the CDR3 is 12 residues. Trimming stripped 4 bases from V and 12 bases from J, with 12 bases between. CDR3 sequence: CATSTRTSQLFF. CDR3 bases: TGTGCCACCAGCACCCGGACGAGCCAACTGTTTTTT.

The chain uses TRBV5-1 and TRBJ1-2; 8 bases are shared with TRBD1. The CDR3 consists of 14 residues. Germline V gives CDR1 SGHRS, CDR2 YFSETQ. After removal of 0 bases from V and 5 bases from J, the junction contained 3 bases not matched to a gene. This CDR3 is CASSLGQGRYGYTF. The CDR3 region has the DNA TGCGCCAGCAGCTTGGGACAGGGGCGGTATGGCTACACCTTC.

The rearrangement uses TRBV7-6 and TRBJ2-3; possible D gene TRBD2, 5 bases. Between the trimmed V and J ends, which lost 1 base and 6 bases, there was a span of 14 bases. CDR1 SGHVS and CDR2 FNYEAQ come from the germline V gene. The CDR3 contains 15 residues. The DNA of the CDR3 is TGTGCCAGCAGCTTAGGTCCATCCGGCGGGGATACGCAGTATTTT. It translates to CASSLGPSGGDTQYF.

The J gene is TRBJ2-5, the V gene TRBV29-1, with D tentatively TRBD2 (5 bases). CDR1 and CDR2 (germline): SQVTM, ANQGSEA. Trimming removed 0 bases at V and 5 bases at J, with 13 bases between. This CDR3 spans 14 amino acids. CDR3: CSVEDRNRRETQYF. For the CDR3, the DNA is TGCAGCGTTGAAGATCGTAACCGGAGGGAGACCCAGTACTTC. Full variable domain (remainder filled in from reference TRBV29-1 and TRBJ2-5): SAVISQKPSRDICQRGTSLTIQCQVDSQVTMMFWYRQQPGQSLTLIATANQGSEATYESGFVIDKFPISRPNLTFSTLTVSNMSPEDSSIYLCSVEDRNRRETQYFGPGTRLLVL.

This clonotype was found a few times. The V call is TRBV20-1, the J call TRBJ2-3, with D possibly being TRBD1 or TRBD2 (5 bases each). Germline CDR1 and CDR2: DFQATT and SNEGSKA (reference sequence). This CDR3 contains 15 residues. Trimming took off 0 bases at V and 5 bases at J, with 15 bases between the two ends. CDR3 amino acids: CSARDPGAPIDTQYF. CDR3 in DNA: TGCAGTGCTAGAGATCCCGGGGCGCCAATAGATACGCAGTATTTT.

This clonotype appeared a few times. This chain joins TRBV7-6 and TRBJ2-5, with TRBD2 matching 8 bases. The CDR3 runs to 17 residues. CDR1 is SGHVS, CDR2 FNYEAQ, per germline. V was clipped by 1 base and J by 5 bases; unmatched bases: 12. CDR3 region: CASSLELVAGGPETQYF. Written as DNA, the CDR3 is TGTGCCAGCAGCTTAGAGCTGGTGGCGGGAGGCCCGGAGACCCAGTACTTC.

DNA for the CDR3: TGTGCCAGCAGCTTAGGGGGACAGCACAATCAGCCCCAGCATTTT. Translated, it gives CASSLGGQHNQPQHF. This rearrangement joins TRBV7-9 to TRBJ1-5, with 7 bases identical to TRBD1. The CDR3 totals 15 residues. Germline V gene lookup returns CDR1 SEHNR and CDR2 FQNEAQ (reference sequence). Losses at the gene ends were 1 base for V and 3 bases for J; bases not matched to a gene: 3. Based on the CDR3 plus reference TRBV7-9 and TRBJ1-5, the full variable domain is DTGVSQNPRHKITKRGQNVTFRCDPISEHNRLYWYRQTLGQGPEFLTYFQNEAQLEKSRLLSDRFSAERPKGSFSTLEIQRTEQGDSAMYLCASSLGGQHNQPQHFGDGTRLSIL.

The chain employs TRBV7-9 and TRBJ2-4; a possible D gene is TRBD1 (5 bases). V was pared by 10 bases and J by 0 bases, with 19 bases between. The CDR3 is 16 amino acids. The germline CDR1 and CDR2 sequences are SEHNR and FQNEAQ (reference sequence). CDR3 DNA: TGTGCCACACAATTAGACAGCCCAGAAGCCAAAAACATTCAGTACTTC. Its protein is CATQLDSPEAKNIQYF.

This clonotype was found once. The CDR3 protein is CSVGRGVQETQYF. The CDR3 coding sequence is TGCAGCGTGGGGCGCGGGGTCCAAGAGACCCAGTACTTC. The gene calls are TRBV29-1 and TRBJ2-5; TRBD2 might be the D (6 bases). CDR1 and CDR2 (germline): SQVTM, ANQGSEA. The CDR3 spans 13 residues. V was clipped by 6 bases and J by 1 base, with 12 bases between them.

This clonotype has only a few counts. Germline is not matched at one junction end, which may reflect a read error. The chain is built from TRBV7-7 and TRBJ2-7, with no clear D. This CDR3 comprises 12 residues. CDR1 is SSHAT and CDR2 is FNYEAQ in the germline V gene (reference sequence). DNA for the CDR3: TGTGCTAGCAGCTTAGATTCAGACGAGCAGTACTTC. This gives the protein CASSLDSDEQYF.

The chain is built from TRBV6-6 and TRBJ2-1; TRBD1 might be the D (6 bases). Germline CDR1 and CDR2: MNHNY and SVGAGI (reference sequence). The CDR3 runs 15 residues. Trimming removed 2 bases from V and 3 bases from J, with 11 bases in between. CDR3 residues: CASSYEQGSYNEQFF. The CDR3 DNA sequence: TGTGCCAGCAGTTACGAACAGGGTAGCTACAATGAGCAGTTCTTC.

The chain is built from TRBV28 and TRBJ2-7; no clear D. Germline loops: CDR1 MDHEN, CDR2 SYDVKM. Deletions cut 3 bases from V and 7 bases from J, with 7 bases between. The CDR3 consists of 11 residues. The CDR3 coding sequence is TGTGCCAGCAGTTTTTCGTGGGAGCAGTACTTC. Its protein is CASSFSWEQYF.

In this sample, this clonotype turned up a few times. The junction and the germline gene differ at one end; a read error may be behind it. The CDR3 region is CSVEVGTSDHEQFF. The CDR3 DNA is TGCAGCGTGGAAGTCGGGACTAGTGATCATGAGCAGTTCTTC. This rearrangement joins TRBV29-1 to TRBJ2-1; 8 bases map to TRBD2. The CDR3 contains 14 residues. Per the germline V gene, CDR1 is SQVTM and CDR2 is ANQGSEA.

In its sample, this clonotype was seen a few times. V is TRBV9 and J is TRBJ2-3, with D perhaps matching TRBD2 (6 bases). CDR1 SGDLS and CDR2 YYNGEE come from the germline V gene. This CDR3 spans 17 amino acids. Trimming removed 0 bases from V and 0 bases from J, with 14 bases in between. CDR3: CASSVVGTGLSTDTQYF. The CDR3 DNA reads TGTGCCAGCAGCGTAGTCGGGACGGGACTGAGCACAGATACGCAGTATTTT.

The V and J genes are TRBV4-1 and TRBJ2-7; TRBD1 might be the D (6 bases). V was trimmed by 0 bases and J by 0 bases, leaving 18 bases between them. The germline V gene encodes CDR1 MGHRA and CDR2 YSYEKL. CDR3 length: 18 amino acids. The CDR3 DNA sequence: TGCGCCAGCAGCCAAGATCCCACAGGGAGCGTGAGCTCCTACGAGCAGTACTTC. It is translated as CASSQDPTGSVSSYEQYF.

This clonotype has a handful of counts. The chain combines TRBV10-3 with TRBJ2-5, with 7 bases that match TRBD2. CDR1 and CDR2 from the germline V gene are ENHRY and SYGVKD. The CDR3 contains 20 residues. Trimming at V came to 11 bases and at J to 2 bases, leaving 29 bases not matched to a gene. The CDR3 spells CASRLGTSLGASGLQETQYF. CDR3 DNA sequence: TGTGCCTCCCGGCTGGGCACTTCTCTTGGTGCTAGCGGACTTCAAGAGACCCAGTACTTC.